This T cell receptor beta chain was retrieved from a study of OX40 agonist ivuxolimab in advanced cancers. With respect to the entire study: Ivuxolimab was an agonistic, fully human IgG2 monoclonal antibody directed against OX40 (CD134), a costimulatory receptor. Prior anti-PD-1, anti-PD-L1 or anti-CTLA-4 therapy was permitted, and approximately 39% of dose-escalation patients had received checkpoint inhibitors. Among the roughly 50 dose-escalation patients, about 20 had hepatocellular carcinoma, 15 melanoma, 9 renal cell carcinoma and 9 head and neck cancer. The paper covers the monotherapy dose-escalation part of the phase I ivuxolimab trial, which included N of about 50 patients. In the dose-escalation cohort, about four fifths of patients were male, and the mean age was 60 years with a range of about 20 to 79. The point of sequencing TCRbeta in the periphery was to test whether ivuxolimab changed TCR sequence diversity and drove clonal T-cell expansion. Partial responses were achieved by three dose-escalation patients, of whom one had hepatocellular carcinoma and two had cutaneous melanoma. Intravenous ivuxolimab was administered to patients every 2 weeks at six dose levels: 0.01, 0.1, 0.3, 1.5, 3 and 10 mg/kg.

About this clone: Its antigen specificity is not known. Within one base of it there is no much larger clone, and no base qualities were kept.

V is cut back by 7 bases and J by 3 bases, with 5 bases in the junction unmatched. According to the germline V gene (reference sequence), CDR1 reads SEHNR and CDR2 reads FQNEAQ. Spanning cysteine to phenylalanine, the CDR3 consists of 14 amino acids. The sequence is cut down to CDR3 DNA, 42 bases in frame from base 1. For sequencing of the TCRbeta CDR3 region, genomic DNA was extracted from the sorted cells. The immunoSEQ Assay was used to sequence the TCRbeta CDR3 regions. TCRdb's version of the immuneACCESS table is confined to in-frame rearrangements and falls short of the full clone set. An unresolved V gene accounts for under half of the shortfall where checked; the remainder is of unknown origin. The sample data list about 64,000 clones, and 88% of these were observed just once. Roughly 0.66% of the sample comes from the top ten. The trial excluded patients who had a history of autoimmune disease or were on systemic immunosuppression. Peripheral blood for TCR sequencing was collected from all dose cohorts at baseline, on cycle 4 day 1, and on cycle 7 day 1. Samples were obtained from an open-label, multicenter, first-in-human phase I dose-escalation trial of ivuxolimab. Adults with locally advanced or metastatic melanoma, renal cell, hepatocellular, or head and neck squamous cell carcinoma were enrolled in the trial. Before TCR sequencing, CD4+ T cells and CD8+ T cells were sorted from peripheral blood as separate populations.

The full study reports these points: At doses of 0.1 to 3.0 mg/kg, clonal expansion of both CD4+ and CD8+ blood T cells was observed from baseline to week 6. After ivuxolimab, more expanded clones were found on average in CD8+ T cells than in CD4+ T cells. Low levels of normalized T-cell clonal expansion were also seen in some patients who did not respond. Partial responders in the 0.1-3.0 mg/kg groups had among the lowest normalized peripheral clonal expansion, especially among CD8+ T cells. Antigen specificity was not determined for the clonally expanded peripheral T cells.

The sequencing here drew on CD4+ or CD8+ T cells sorted from blood, taken in a trial of the OX40 agonist ivuxolimab. The rearrangement combines TRBV7-9 with TRBJ1-3, with 8 bases in between that match TRBD1. The sequence came from an adult with an advanced solid tumor such as melanoma, head and neck, liver or kidney cancer. The CDR3 amino acid sequence is: CASTGGTGGNTIYF. Here is the DNA: TGTGCCAGCACTGGAGGGACAGGTGGAAACACCATATATTTT.